The source of this T cell receptor beta chain is a study of monozygotic twins with inflammatory bowel disease. Blood was drawn once per donor, and each sample measured 2 to 2.5 ml. From whole blood, total RNA was isolated without any sorting of T cells. TCRdb reworked the 5' RACE reads into one entry per CDR3 protein, no DNA. This listing includes approximately 160,000 distinct CDR3 sequences. The study, taken as a whole, reports: Comparison of concordant versus discordant twins revealed no difference in repertoire similarity, possibly due to limited power.

Germline-derived CDR1 and CDR2 are MGHRA and YSYEKL. This CDR3 has 21 residues. Of note for this clonotype: No antigen is known for it.

The receptor comes from a human donor with ulcerative colitis or Crohn's disease, or a healthy co-twin of an affected twin (not recorded which). The sample was blood. The chain carries TRBV4-1 and TRBJ2-3; TCRdb calls TRBD2, which cannot be checked without DNA. The CDR3 here is CASSQDRGLAGEGWATDTQYF.